Sequencing of this T cell receptor beta chain was carried out in a study of T cell responses to AZD1222 COVID-19 vaccine. Study-level background: Timing groups of about 4 and about 12 weeks for second doses were pooled.

This clone was seen once. Its antigen is still unknown. This table comes from immunoSEQ multiplex PCR, and its TCRdb copy is limited to in-frame clones, with some not included. The sample yields about 160,000 clones, around 93% seen once. The CDR3 extends over 15 amino acids. The germline V gene has CDR1 MNHEY and CDR2 SMNVEV (reference sequence). Trimming shortened V by 5 bases and J by 4 bases, and 15 bases separated the two germline ends. Findings and caveats of the study: Clonal diversity was possibly underestimated; the donors were predominantly white British and more often female.

Here the sequenced sample was peripheral blood, taken on day 0 of AZD1222 vaccination. This TCR was sampled from an adult in good health. This chain joins TRBV27 and TRBJ1-5; TRBD1 might be the D (6 bases). The CDR3 is CASSGGGGWNQPQHF. The CDR3 coding sequence is TGTGCCAGCAGTGGCGGAGGGGGTTGGAATCAGCCCCAGCATTTT.